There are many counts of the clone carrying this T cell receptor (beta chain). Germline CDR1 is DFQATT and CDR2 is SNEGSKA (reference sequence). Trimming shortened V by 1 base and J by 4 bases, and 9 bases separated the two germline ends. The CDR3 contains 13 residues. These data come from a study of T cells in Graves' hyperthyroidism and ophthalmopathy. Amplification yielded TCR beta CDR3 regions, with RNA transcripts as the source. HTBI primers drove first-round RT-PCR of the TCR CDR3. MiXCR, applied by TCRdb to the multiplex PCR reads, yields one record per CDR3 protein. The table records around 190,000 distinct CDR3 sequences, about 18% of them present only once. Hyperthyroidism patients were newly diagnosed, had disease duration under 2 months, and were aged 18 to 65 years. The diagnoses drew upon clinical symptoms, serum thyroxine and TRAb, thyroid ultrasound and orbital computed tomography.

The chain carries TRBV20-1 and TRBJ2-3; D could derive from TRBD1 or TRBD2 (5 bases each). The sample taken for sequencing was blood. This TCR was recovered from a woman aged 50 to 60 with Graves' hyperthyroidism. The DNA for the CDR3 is TGCAGTGCTAGAGGGGACGCGGCAGATACGCAGTATTTT. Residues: CSARGDAADTQYF.